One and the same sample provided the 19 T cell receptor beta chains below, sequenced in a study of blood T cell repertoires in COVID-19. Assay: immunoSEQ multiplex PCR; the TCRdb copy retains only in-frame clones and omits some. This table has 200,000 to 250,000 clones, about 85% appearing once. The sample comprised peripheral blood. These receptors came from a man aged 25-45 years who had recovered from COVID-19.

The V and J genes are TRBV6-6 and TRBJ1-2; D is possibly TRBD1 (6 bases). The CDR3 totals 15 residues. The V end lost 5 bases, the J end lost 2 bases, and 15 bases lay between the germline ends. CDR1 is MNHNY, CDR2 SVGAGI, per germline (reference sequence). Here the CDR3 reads CASSHEQGINYGYTF. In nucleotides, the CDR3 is TGTGCCAGCAGTCACGAACAGGGAATAAACTATGGCTACACCTTC.

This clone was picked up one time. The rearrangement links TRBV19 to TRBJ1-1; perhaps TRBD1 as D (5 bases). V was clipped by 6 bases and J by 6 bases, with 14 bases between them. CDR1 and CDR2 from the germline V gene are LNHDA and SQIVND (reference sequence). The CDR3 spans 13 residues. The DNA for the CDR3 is TGTGCCAGTAGGGGAACAGGAACCTCTGAAGCTTTCTTT. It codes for CASRGTGTSEAFF. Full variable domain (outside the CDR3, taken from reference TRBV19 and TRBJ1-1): DGGITQSPKYLFRKEGQNVTLSCEQNLNHDAMYWYRQDPGQGLRLIYYSQIVNDFQKGDIAEGYSVSREKKESFPLTVTSAQKNPTAFYLCASRGTGTSEAFFGQGTRLTVV.

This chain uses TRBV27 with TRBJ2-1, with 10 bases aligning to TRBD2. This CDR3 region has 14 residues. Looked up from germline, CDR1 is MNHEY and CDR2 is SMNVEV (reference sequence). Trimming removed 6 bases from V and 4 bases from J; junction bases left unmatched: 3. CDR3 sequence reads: CASRSGGGYNEQFF. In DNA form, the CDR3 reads TGTGCCAGCAGGAGCGGGGGGGGTTACAATGAGCAGTTCTTC.

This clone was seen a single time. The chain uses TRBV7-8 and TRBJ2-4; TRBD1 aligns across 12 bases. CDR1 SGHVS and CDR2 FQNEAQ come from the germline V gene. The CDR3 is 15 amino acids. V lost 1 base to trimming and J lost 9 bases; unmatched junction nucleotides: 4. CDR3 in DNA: TGTGCCAGCAGCTTAGAGGGACAGGGGGCTGGCATTCAGTACTTC. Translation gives CASSLEGQGAGIQYF.

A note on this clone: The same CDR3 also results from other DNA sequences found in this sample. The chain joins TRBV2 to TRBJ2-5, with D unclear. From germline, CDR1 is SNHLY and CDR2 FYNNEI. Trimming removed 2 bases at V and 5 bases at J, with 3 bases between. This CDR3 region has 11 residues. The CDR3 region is CASSESETQYF. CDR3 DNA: TGTGCCAGCAGTGAATCGGAGACCCAGTACTTC.

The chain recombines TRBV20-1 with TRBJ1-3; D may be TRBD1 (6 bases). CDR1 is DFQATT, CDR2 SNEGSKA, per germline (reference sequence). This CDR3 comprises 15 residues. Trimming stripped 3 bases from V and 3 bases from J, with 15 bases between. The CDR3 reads CSASPARGLGNTIYF. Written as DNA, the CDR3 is TGCAGTGCTAGTCCGGCCAGGGGTCTTGGAAACACCATATATTTT.

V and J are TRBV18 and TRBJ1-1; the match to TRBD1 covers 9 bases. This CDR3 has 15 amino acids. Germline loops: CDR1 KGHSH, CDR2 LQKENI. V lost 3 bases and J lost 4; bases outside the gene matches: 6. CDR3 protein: CASSPGQGFITEAFF. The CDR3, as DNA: TGTGCCAGCTCACCGGGACAGGGCTTCATCACTGAAGCTTTCTTT.

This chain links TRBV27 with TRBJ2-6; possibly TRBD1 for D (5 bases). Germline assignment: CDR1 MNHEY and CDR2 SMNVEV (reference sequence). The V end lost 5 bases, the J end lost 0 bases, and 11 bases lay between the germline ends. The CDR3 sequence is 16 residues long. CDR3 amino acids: CASSNAGSSGANVLTF. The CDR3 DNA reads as TGTGCCAGCAGTAACGCAGGGTCCTCTGGGGCCAACGTCCTGACTTTC.

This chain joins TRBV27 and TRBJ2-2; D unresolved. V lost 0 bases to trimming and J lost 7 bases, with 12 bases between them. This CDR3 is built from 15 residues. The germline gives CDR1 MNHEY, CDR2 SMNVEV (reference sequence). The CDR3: CASSLSLPRIGELFF. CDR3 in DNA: TGTGCCAGCAGTTTATCACTGCCTCGTATCGGGGAGCTGTTTTTT.

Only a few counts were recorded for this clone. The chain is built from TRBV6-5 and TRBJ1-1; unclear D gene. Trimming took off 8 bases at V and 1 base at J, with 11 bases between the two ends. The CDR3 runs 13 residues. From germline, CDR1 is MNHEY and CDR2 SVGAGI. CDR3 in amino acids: CASSATGNTEAFF. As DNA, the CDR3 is TGTGCCAGCTCTGCGACGGGGAACACTGAAGCTTTCTTT.

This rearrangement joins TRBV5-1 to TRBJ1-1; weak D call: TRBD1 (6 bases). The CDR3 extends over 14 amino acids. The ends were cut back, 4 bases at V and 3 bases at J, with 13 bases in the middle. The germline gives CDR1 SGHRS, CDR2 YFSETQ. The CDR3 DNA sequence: TGCGCCAGCAGCGGGGACACCTACGACACTGAAGCTTTCTTT. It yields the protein CASSGDTYDTEAFF.

The CDR3 sequence: CASSRLAGDNEQFF. The CDR3 nucleotides are TGTGCCAGCAGCCGCCTAGCGGGGGACAATGAGCAGTTCTTC. This chain connects TRBV5-4 to TRBJ2-1; 10 bases line up with TRBD2. Germline CDR1 is SGHNT and CDR2 is YYREEE (reference sequence). This CDR3 comprises 14 residues. V lost 4 bases to trimming and J lost 5 bases; unmatched junction nucleotides: 3.

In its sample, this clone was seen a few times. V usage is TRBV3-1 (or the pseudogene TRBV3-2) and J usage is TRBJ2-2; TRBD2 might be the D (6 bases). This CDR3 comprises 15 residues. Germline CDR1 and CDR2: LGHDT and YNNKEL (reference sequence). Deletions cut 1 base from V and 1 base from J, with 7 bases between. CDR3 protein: CASSQAGGNTGELFF. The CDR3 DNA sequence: TGTGCCAGCAGCCAAGCCGGGGGGAACACCGGGGAGCTGTTTTTT.

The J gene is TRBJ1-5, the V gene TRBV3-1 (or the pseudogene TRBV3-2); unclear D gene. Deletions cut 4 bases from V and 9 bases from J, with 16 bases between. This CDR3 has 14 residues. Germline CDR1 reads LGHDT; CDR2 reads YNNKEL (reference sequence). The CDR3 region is CASSLDATTRPQHF. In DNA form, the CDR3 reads TGTGCCAGCAGCCTAGACGCCACTACGCGGCCCCAGCATTTT.

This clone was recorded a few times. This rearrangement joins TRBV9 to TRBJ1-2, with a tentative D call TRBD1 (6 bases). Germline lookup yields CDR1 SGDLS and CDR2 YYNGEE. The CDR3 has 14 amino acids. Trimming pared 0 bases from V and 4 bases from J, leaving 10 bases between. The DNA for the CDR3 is TGTGCCAGCAGCGTAGGTGGACAGAGCTATGGCTACACCTTC. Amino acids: CASSVGGQSYGYTF.

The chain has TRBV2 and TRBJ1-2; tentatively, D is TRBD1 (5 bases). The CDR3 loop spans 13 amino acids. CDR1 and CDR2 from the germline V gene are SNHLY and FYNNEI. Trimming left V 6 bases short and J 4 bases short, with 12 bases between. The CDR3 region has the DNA TGTGCCAGCAGGCCAGGGTTTAGCTATGGCTACACCTTC. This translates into CASRPGFSYGYTF.

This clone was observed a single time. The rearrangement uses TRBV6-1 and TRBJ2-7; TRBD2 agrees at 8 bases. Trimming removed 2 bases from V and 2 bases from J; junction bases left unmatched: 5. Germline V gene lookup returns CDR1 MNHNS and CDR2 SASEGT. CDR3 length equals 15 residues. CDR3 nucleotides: TGTGCCAGCAGTGAAATGGCGGGGGGCACCTACGAGCAGTACGTC. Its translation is CASSEMAGGTYEQYV.

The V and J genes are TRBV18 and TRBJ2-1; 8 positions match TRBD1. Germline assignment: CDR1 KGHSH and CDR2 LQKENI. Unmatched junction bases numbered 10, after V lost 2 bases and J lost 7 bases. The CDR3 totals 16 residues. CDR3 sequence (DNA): TGTGCCAGCTCACCAGTCAGGGGGCGCGGTATTAATGAGCAGTTCTTC. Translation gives CASSPVRGRGINEQFF.

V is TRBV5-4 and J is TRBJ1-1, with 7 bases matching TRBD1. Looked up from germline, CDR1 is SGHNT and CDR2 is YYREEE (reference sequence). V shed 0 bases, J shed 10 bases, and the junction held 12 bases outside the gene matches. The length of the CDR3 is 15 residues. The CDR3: CASSLASRQGLGAFF. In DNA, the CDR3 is TGTGCCAGCAGCTTGGCATCGAGACAGGGCTTAGGAGCTTTCTTT.